These 21 T cell receptor beta chains share one sample of origin, sequenced in a study of human T cells and chemical hapten exposure. MiXCR, run by TCRdb on the RACE reads, gives a single entry per CDR3 protein. Of around 190,000 distinct CDR3 sequences listed, more than 20% were seen once; the top ten hold about 6.7%. The time point denotes: patch test 1, 2 weeks after DPC sensitization. The treatment is: therapeutic diphenylcyclopropenone sensitization with weekly scalp DPC. Sequencing used whole blood, obtained in connection with sensitization to the hapten diphenylcyclopropenone (DPC). Every receptor here comes from a woman between 45 and 65 years old with alopecia areata. Some clones in this sample may be carry-over from other donors' samples.

The chain links TRBV7-2 to TRBJ1-6; 8 bases align to TRBD1. With 3 bases clipped from V and 7 bases from J, the junction kept 8 bases outside the gene matches. Germline V gene sequence: CDR1 SGHTA, CDR2 FQGNSA. The CDR3 contains 16 residues. CDR3 protein: CASSLAQGAENSPLHF. For the CDR3, the DNA is TGTGCCAGCAGCTTGGCCCAGGGGGCGGAAAATTCACCCCTCCACTTT.

Many counts were recorded for this clonotype. The V gene is TRBV20-1, the J gene TRBJ2-7; D may be TRBD1 (6 bases). CDR3 length: 13 residues. V lost 2 bases and J 2 bases, leaving 10 bases between the germline ends. Germline V gene data show CDR1 as DFQATT and CDR2 as SNEGSKA (reference sequence). Written as DNA, the CDR3 is TGCAGTGCTAGAAGGACAGAGGCCTACGAGCAGTACTTC. It encodes CSARRTEAYEQYF.

Only a few counts were recorded for this clonotype. The V gene is TRBV3-1, the J gene TRBJ2-7, with 7 nucleotides matching TRBD2. Looked up from germline, CDR1 is LGHDT and CDR2 is YNNKEL (reference sequence). J was trimmed by 6 bases and V by 3 bases; bases with no gene match: 14. This CDR3 spans 16 amino acids. This CDR3 is CASSQEGPGTTGEQYF. The CDR3 DNA sequence: TGTGCCAGCAGCCAGGAGGGACCAGGGACTACGGGCGAGCAGTACTTC.

There are a few counts of this clonotype. The rearrangement joins TRBV5-8 to TRBJ1-2, with 7 bases identical to TRBD1. Unmatched junction bases numbered 16, after V lost 5 bases and J lost 0 bases. The germline CDR1 and CDR2 sequences are SGHTS and YDEGEE. The length of the CDR3 is 18 residues. This CDR3 is CASRFYPRGLWANYGYTF. CDR3 sequence (DNA): TGTGCCAGCAGATTTTATCCAAGGGGGCTGTGGGCTAACTATGGCTACACCTTC.

This chain uses TRBV25-1 with TRBJ1-2; maybe TRBD1 (6 bases). The CDR3 covers 14 residues. The germline gives CDR1 MGHDK, CDR2 SYGVNS. Trimming removed 4 bases from V and 4 bases from J, with 13 bases in between. This chain's CDR3 is CASSARGGSYGYTF. In DNA, the CDR3 is TGTGCCAGCAGTGCAAGAGGGGGAAGCTATGGCTACACCTTC.

This clonotype has a single count. V gene TRBV3-1 combines with J gene TRBJ2-1; TRBD1 aligns across 10 bases. The CDR3 spans 13 residues. The V segment lost 6 bases and the J segment 9 bases; nucleotides outside the gene matches: 5. The germline V gene encodes CDR1 LGHDT and CDR2 YNNKEL (reference sequence). The CDR3 loop is CASRPTGGGEQFF. The CDR3 region has the DNA TGTGCCAGCAGACCGACAGGGGGCGGTGAGCAGTTCTTC.

V and J are TRBV12-3 or TRBV12-4 and TRBJ1-1; the D gene is possibly TRBD1 (6 bases). With 8 bases removed from V and 1 base from J, the gap between germline ends came to 17 bases. The CDR3 is made up of 15 amino acids. The CDR3 DNA follows: TGTGCCAGCCGGAGGATCCTAGGGGGGAACACTGAAGCTTTCTTT. It specifies CASRRILGGNTEAFF.

This chain joins TRBV5-1 and TRBJ2-1, with 12 bases that match TRBD2. Germline trimming cut 1 base from V and 16 bases from J; bases unmatched to any gene: 9. Germline-derived CDR1 and CDR2 are SGHRS and YFSETQ. The CDR3 consists of 14 residues. DNA of the CDR3: TGCGCCAGCAGCTTGCGTCTAGCGGGAGGGCTATCCTTCTTC. Its protein product is CASSLRLAGGLSFF.

This clonotype was recorded a few times. This chain connects TRBV6-2 or TRBV6-3 to TRBJ2-1; 9 bases match TRBD2. CDR1 and CDR2 (germline): MNHEY, SVGEGT. V gave up 5 bases and J gave up 8 bases; unmatched junction bases: 4. This CDR3 is 13 amino acids long. The CDR3 DNA reads TGTGCCAGCAGTGAAGCGGGAGGTGATGAGCAGTTCTTC. Its translation: CASSEAGGDEQFF.

This clonotype came up many times. One end of the junction is discordant with germline, which a read error may explain. The chain carries TRBV3-1 and TRBJ2-7; possible D gene TRBD2, 5 bases. Per the germline V gene, CDR1 is LGHDT and CDR2 is YNNKEL (reference sequence). CDR3 length: 13 amino acids. The CDR3 loop reads CASSQASAGLPSF. The CDR3 coding sequence is TGTGCCAGCAGCCAAGCCTCAGCCGGACTCCCCTCGTTC.

The V and J genes are TRBV5-1 and TRBJ2-3, with 7 bases identical to TRBD2. V lost 3 bases to trimming and J lost 3 bases; unmatched junction nucleotides: 7. The CDR3 covers 15 residues. Per the germline V gene, CDR1 is SGHRS and CDR2 is YFSETQ. The CDR3 protein is CASSSSGTGTDTQYF. In DNA, the CDR3 is TGCGCCAGCAGCTCGAGCGGGACCGGGACAGATACGCAGTATTTT.

The chain recombines TRBV30 with TRBJ1-1; 8 bases match TRBD1. Germline CDR1 reads GTSNPN; CDR2 reads SVGIG (reference sequence). The V and J ends lost 3 bases and 11 bases, in that order; junction bases with no gene match: 2. The CDR3 loop spans 10 amino acids. CDR3 DNA: TGTGCCTGGAGGGGGACAGGCGCTTTCTTT. Its protein is CAWRGTGAFF.

The gene calls are TRBV9 and TRBJ2-3; 9 bases match TRBD2. The V segment lost 0 bases and the J segment 4 bases; nucleotides outside the gene matches: 9. This CDR3 is 17 amino acids long. Germline V gives CDR1 SGDLS, CDR2 YYNGEE. This CDR3 reads CASSVELGGRAPDTQYF. In DNA form, the CDR3 reads TGTGCCAGCAGCGTAGAACTGGGCGGGAGGGCCCCAGATACGCAGTATTTT.

The chain has TRBV7-9 and TRBJ2-3, with no clear D. Germline loops: CDR1 SEHNR, CDR2 FQNEAQ (reference sequence). The CDR3 is made up of 15 amino acids. V lost 5 bases and J lost 0, with 12 bases in between. CDR3 in amino acids: CASSPRVPSTDTQYF. The CDR3, as DNA: TGTGCCAGCAGCCCACGGGTTCCTAGCACAGATACGCAGTATTTT.

This clonotype was detected only a few times. The chain recombines TRBV3-1 with TRBJ1-1, with a weak D call TRBD1 (5 bases). Germline CDR1 is LGHDT and CDR2 is YNNKEL (reference sequence). Trimming stripped 2 bases from V and 4 bases from J, with 20 bases between. The CDR3 totals 17 residues. The CDR3 sequence is CASSQLSLQGFATEAFF. In nucleotides, the CDR3 is TGTGCCAGCAGCCAACTTAGCCTTCAGGGATTTGCCACTGAAGCTTTCTTT.

In this sample, this clonotype turned up a few times. The chain couples TRBV10-3 to TRBJ2-5; 7 nucleotides agree with TRBD1. V shed 0 bases and J 3 bases; nucleotides not matched to a gene: 7. The CDR3 length is 16 residues. Germline V lookup: CDR1 ENHRY, CDR2 SYGVKD. CDR3 in amino acids: CAISESGAGGEETQYF. CDR3 DNA: TGTGCCATCAGTGAGTCGGGGGCAGGGGGAGAAGAGACCCAGTACTTC.

J is TRBJ2-4 and V is TRBV5-1; D may be TRBD2 (6 bases). This CDR3 is built from 16 residues. The germline CDR1 and CDR2 sequences are SGHRS and YFSETQ. The V and J ends lost 4 bases and 1 base respectively, with 15 bases between them. In nucleotides, the CDR3 is TGCGCCAGCAGCCCCTCCCAGGGAGGCGCCAAAAACATTCAGTACTTC. Translating gives CASSPSQGGAKNIQYF.

The rearrangement links TRBV6-6 to TRBJ1-1; tentatively, D is TRBD1 (5 bases). CDR3 length: 18 amino acids. The germline gives CDR1 MNHNY, CDR2 SVGAGI (reference sequence). V was clipped by 4 bases and J by 2 bases, with 23 bases between them. CDR3 bases: TGTGCCAGCAGTTCCGGGTTAGGGCTGCAGACAGTTAACACTGAAGCTTTCTTT. It specifies CASSSGLGLQTVNTEAFF.

This clonotype was found a few times. V usage is TRBV20-1 and J usage is TRBJ1-1, with TRBD1 identical over 11 bases. Trimming cost V 3 bases and J 4 bases; bases outside gene matches: 16. This CDR3 spans 18 amino acids. Germline V gene sequence: CDR1 DFQATT, CDR2 SNEGSKA (reference sequence). Here the CDR3 DNA reads TGCAGTGCTAGTAGGCTTGCATGGGACAGGGGGGGGGGCACTGAAGCTTTCTTT. It translates to CSASRLAWDRGGGTEAFF.

This clonotype has only a few counts. The chain recombines TRBV10-3 with TRBJ2-3, with 11 bases that match TRBD1. The CDR3 has 15 amino acids. The germline V gene has CDR1 ENHRY and CDR2 SYGVKD. V lost 2 bases and J lost 5; bases outside the gene matches: 3. CDR3 bases: TGTGCCATCAGTGAGGAGGGACAGGGGGAAGATACGCAGTATTTT. It codes for CAISEEGQGEDTQYF.

This sequence joins TRBV20-1 and TRBJ2-7, with 12 bases aligning to TRBD2. Germline CDR1 DFQATT, CDR2 SNEGSKA (reference sequence). There are 14 residues in the CDR3. V lost 1 base to trimming and J lost 6 bases; unmatched junction nucleotides: 4. The CDR3 region is CSARGTSGTSEQYF. CDR3 DNA: TGCAGTGCTAGAGGGACTAGCGGGACGTCCGAGCAGTACTTC.